This TCR beta chain was retrieved from a study of cytomegalovirus exposure and HLA in healthy donors. Findings of the study overall: Association of under 20,000 TCR beta sequences with HLA alleles was found at 0.05 false discovery rate in a later analysis. The authors later found HLA-associated TCR beta chains more clonally expanded than equally common others.

The CDR3 is made up of 13 amino acids. Looked up from germline, CDR1 is MGHRA and CDR2 is YSYEKL. The ends were cut back, 0 bases at V and 2 bases at J, with 4 bases in the middle. Primers: 60 Vbeta forward and 13 Jbeta reverse. TCRdb keeps only in-frame clones here, not all; method: immunoSEQ multiplex PCR. The sample has roughly 150,000 clones, about 85% seen once. On this clone: The target antigen is unknown.

The TCR comes from a man under 40 in good health and CMV-seropositive. The rearrangement uses TRBV4-1 and TRBJ1-2; no clear D. The source material was PBMCs. CDR3 in amino acids: CASSQDANYGYTF. CDR3 DNA: TGCGCCAGCAGCCAAGACGCGAACTATGGCTACACCTTC.